Each of the 26 T cell receptor beta chains below was sequenced from the same sample in a study of regulatory T cells in long-lasting Graves disease. Both iRepertoire HTBI primers and Arm-PCR of CDR3 regions were used to build the TCR beta libraries. In TCRdb, the multiplex PCR reads were re-called with MiXCR into one record per CDR3 protein. The sample consists of fewer than 400,000 distinct CDR3 sequences, 18% of them appearing once. The time point here: newly diagnosed GD, antithyroid drugs for less than 3 months. Preparation of the TCR library used RNA extracted from PBMCs. Sequenced here: peripheral blood mononuclear cells (PBMCs), sampled at new diagnosis, from a patient treated with antithyroid drugs. The receptor source for this set is a female donor with Graves disease.

This clonotype was picked up many times. The rearrangement uses TRBV18 and TRBJ1-1; 8 positions agree with TRBD1. Trimming cost V 8 bases and J 1 base; bases outside gene matches: 3. The CDR3 is 13 residues long. Per the germline V gene, CDR1 is KGHSH and CDR2 is LQKENI. CDR3 region: CASSDRGNTEAFF. CDR3 DNA: TGTGCCAGCAGTGACAGGGGGAACACTGAAGCTTTCTTT. Full variable domain (remainder filled in from reference TRBV18 and TRBJ1-1): NAGVMQNPRHLVRRRGQEARLRCSPMKGHSHVYWYRQLPEEGLKFMVYLQKENIIDESGMPKERFSAEFPKEGPSILRIQQVVRGDSAAYFCASSDRGNTEAFFGQGTRLTVV.

This clonotype was found a few times. The chain carries TRBV15 and TRBJ2-5; D is unclear. Trimming removed 9 bases at V and 0 bases at J, with 20 bases between. The CDR3 sequence is 16 residues long. Germline assignment: CDR1 LNHNV and CDR2 YYDKDF (reference sequence). The CDR3 region is CATATGLNSYQETQYF. CDR3 in DNA: TGTGCCACTGCTACTGGCCTAAATAGTTACCAAGAGACCCAGTACTTC.

The chain couples TRBV11-3 to TRBJ2-3; 9 bases align to TRBD1. The V and J ends lost 1 base and 2 bases, in that order; junction bases with no gene match: 1. The CDR3 sequence is 15 residues long. Per germline, CDR1 SGHNT and CDR2 YENEEA. This chain's CDR3 is CASSLGTGATDTQYF. Written as DNA, the CDR3 is TGTGCCAGCAGCTTAGGGACAGGGGCCACAGATACGCAGTATTTT.

This clonotype was counted at least ten times. The chain is built from TRBV7-9 and TRBJ2-5, with D possibly matching TRBD1 (6 bases). Germline lookup yields CDR1 SEHNR and CDR2 FQNEAQ (reference sequence). V was clipped by 5 bases and J by 3 bases, with 13 bases between them. This CDR3 has 14 amino acids. CDR3 DNA sequence: TGTGCCAGCAGCCGGACAGAAGGAAAAGAGACCCAGTACTTC. Translation gives CASSRTEGKETQYF. Full variable domain (missing parts from reference TRBV7-9 and TRBJ2-5): DTGVSQNPRHKITKRGQNVTFRCDPISEHNRLYWYRQTLGQGPEFLTYFQNEAQLEKSRLLSDRFSAERPKGSFSTLEIQRTEQGDSAMYLCASSRTEGKETQYFGPGTRLLVL.

Concerning this clonotype: Possible read error: a much larger clone is one base away. The chain combines TRBV2 with TRBJ1-5; D is uncertain. The CDR3 runs to 13 residues. Germline assignment: CDR1 SNHLY and CDR2 FYNNEI. V lost 6 bases and J lost 9, with 15 bases in between. The CDR3 DNA is TGTGCCAGCAGGGGGAGCCGGGAAGGGCCCCAGCATTTT. This codes for CASRGSREGPQHF.

This clonotype was observed a few times. The chain uses TRBV5-1 and TRBJ2-1; 12 bases fit TRBD1. The V gene's germline CDR1 is SGHRS and CDR2 YFSETQ. The CDR3 is 16 amino acids. V was pared by 4 bases and J by 2 bases, with 4 bases of the junction left unmatched. CDR3 coding DNA: TGCGCCAGCAGCCCGGGGACAGGGGGCGCCTACAATGAGCAGTTCTTC. As protein: CASSPGTGGAYNEQFF.

This clonotype was seen many times. The chain recombines TRBV6-1 with TRBJ2-2; 8 bases fit TRBD2. Looked up from germline, CDR1 is MNHNS and CDR2 is SASEGT. Losses at the gene ends were 10 bases for V and 6 bases for J; bases not matched to a gene: 16. CDR3 length: 16 residues. The CDR3 sequence is CAIRAISRGRPGELFF. In DNA, the CDR3 is TGTGCCATTAGGGCCATCAGCCGCGGGAGGCCCGGGGAGCTGTTTTTT.

With respect to this clonotype: A read error may account for a junction end that differs from germline. The chain joins TRBV20-1 to TRBJ1-2; 7 bases align to TRBD1. Germline CDR1 reads DFQATT; CDR2 reads SNEGSKA (reference sequence). The length of the CDR3 is 14 residues. As DNA, the CDR3 is TGCAGTGCTAGACTAATCAGGGGGTCCTATGGCTACGCCTTC. Translating it yields CSARLIRGSYGYAF.

This clonotype showed up many times. The genes are TRBV11-2 and TRBJ1-1; D not certain. Germline-derived CDR1 and CDR2 are SGHAT and FQNNGV. The CDR3 consists of 16 residues. V was cut by 5 bases and J by 4 bases, with 20 bases left in between. The CDR3, as DNA: TGTGCCAGCAGCGCGGTCTCGTTCGGTAAAGGCACTGAAGCTTTCTTT. It translates to CASSAVSFGKGTEAFF.

The chain employs TRBV28 and TRBJ1-4; D is uncertain. The CDR3 length is 14 residues. Germline loops: CDR1 MDHEN, CDR2 SYDVKM. The V end lost 6 bases, the J end lost 3 bases, and 11 bases lay between the germline ends. The CDR3 region has the DNA TGTGCCAGCAGGTTAGGAGGACCTAATGAAAAACTGTTTTTT. Protein: CASRLGGPNEKLFF.

This clonotype came up many times. The chain has TRBV7-2 and TRBJ2-2; D is unclear. This CDR3 has 18 residues. Germline lookup yields CDR1 SGHTA and CDR2 FQGNSA. V shed 5 bases and J shed 2 bases, with 21 bases lying between them. The CDR3 protein is CASSPPMWVSVNTGELFF. CDR3 bases: TGTGCCAGCAGCCCCCCTATGTGGGTGTCAGTAAACACCGGGGAGCTGTTTTTT.

This clonotype was seen at least ten times. J is TRBJ2-7 and V is TRBV24-1; tentative D call: TRBD1 (6 bases). The CDR3 consists of 13 residues. Trimming took 3 bases from V and 3 from J, leaving 8 bases between them. The germline V gene has CDR1 KGHDR and CDR2 SFDVKD. The CDR3 DNA sequence: TGTGCCACCAGTGATACACAGGGCTACGAGCAGTACTTC. Protein product: CATSDTQGYEQYF.

About this clonotype itself: A clone one base away is much larger, so this may be a read error. The chain links TRBV15 to TRBJ2-7; D gene unclear. Looked up from germline, CDR1 is LNHNV and CDR2 is YYDKDF (reference sequence). CDR3 length: 12 amino acids. Trimming took 1 base from V and 7 from J, leaving 8 bases between them. For the CDR3, the DNA is TGTGCCACCAGCAGAGTGTACAATGAGCAGTACTTC. Translated, it gives CATSRVYNEQYF.

The chain links TRBV4-1 to TRBJ1-2; D remains ambiguous. V gave up 3 bases and J gave up 0 bases, with 11 bases separating them. Looked up from germline, CDR1 is MGHRA and CDR2 is YSYEKL. This CDR3 has 15 amino acids. For the CDR3, the DNA is TGCGCCAGCAGCCAGGCAGAAGCAGCTAACTATGGCTACACCTTC. Its translation is CASSQAEAANYGYTF.

This clonotype was detected only a few times. J is TRBJ2-3 and V is TRBV19; the D gene is possibly TRBD1 (8 bases). Germline values: CDR1 LNHDA, CDR2 SQIVND (reference sequence). V dropped 3 bases and J dropped 3 bases, with 22 bases sitting between them. The CDR3 spans 18 residues. CDR3 DNA sequence: TGTGCCAGTAGTATCGGTCGCCACAGGGGGGGCTTGACAGATACGCAGTATTTT. Translation gives CASSIGRHRGGLTDTQYF.

Concerning this clonotype: This clone may be a read error of a much larger clone one base away. The chain joins TRBV27 to TRBJ1-3, with no clear D. Germline loops: CDR1 MNHEY, CDR2 SMNVEV (reference sequence). The CDR3 has 12 residues. The CDR3 reads CASRSSGNAIYF. The CDR3 coding sequence is TGTGCCAGCAGGAGCTCTGGAAACGCCATATATTTT.

This clonotype was recorded at least ten times. The chain is built from TRBV6-1 and TRBJ2-3, with D hard to call. V lost 2 bases and J lost 7, with 4 bases in between. This CDR3 is 11 amino acids long. The germline CDR1 and CDR2 sequences are MNHNS and SASEGT. CDR3 DNA: TGTGCCAGCAGTGAATCGCATACGCAGTATTTT. This encodes CASSESHTQYF.

This clonotype appeared once. A read error may be the cause here, since a much bigger clone is one base away. V gene TRBV6-5 combines with J gene TRBJ2-7; D may be TRBD1 or TRBD2 (7 bases each). CDR3 size: 14 residues. From germline, CDR1 is MNHEY and CDR2 SVGAGI. The CDR3 loop is CTSSSAGQSYEQYF. The CDR3 coding sequence is TGTACCAGCAGTTCAGCGGGACAGAGCTACGAGCAGTACTTC.

The chain uses TRBV7-8 and TRBJ2-1; 8 bases align to TRBD2. Germline V lookup: CDR1 SGHVS, CDR2 FQNEAQ. The CDR3 contains 16 residues. The V and J ends lost 6 bases and 8 bases, in that order; junction bases with no gene match: 15. The CDR3 DNA follows: TGTGCCAGCAGGCGAGTCGGTGCGGGAGGAGTCCATGAGCAGTTCTTC. As protein: CASRRVGAGGVHEQFF. The full variable domain, with the rest looked up from reference TRBV7-8 and TRBJ2-1, is GAGVSQSPRYKVAKRGQDVALRCDPISGHVSLFWYQQALGQGPEFLTYFQNEAQLDKSGLPSDRFFAERPEGSVSTLKIQRTQQEDSAVYLCASRRVGAGGVHEQFFGPGTRLTVL.

This clonotype was observed at least ten times. The CDR3 region is CASNVVGTEAFF. CDR3 nucleotide sequence: TGTGCCAGCAACGTCGTAGGCACTGAAGCTTTCTTT. The chain is built from TRBV28 and TRBJ1-1; D gene ambiguous. The V and J ends lost 7 bases and 4 bases respectively, with 10 bases between them. Per germline, CDR1 MDHEN and CDR2 SYDVKM. The CDR3 contains 12 residues.

This clonotype has a handful of counts. The V call is TRBV20-1, the J call TRBJ2-1; D perhaps matches TRBD2 (6 bases). This CDR3 is built from 17 residues. Germline values: CDR1 DFQATT, CDR2 SNEGSKA (reference sequence). V was shortened by 5 bases and J by 5 bases, with 25 bases between the two germline ends. Here the CDR3 DNA reads TGCAGTGCTCGGATACTCCCCCTCAGGACTAAAGACAATGAGCAGTTCTTC. Protein sequence: CSARILPLRTKDNEQFF.

This clonotype was recorded many times. The CDR3, as DNA: TGTGCCAGCAGTTTCCCAGGGTTCACTGAAGCTTTCTTT. The encoded protein is CASSFPGFTEAFF. The V gene is TRBV28, the J gene TRBJ1-1; TRBD1 is a possible D gene (5 bases). The germline V and J ends were trimmed by 3 bases and 4 bases, with 9 bases remaining between them. The CDR3 sequence is 13 residues long. The germline CDR1 and CDR2 sequences are MDHEN and SYDVKM.

This clonotype was seen at least ten times. The chain recombines TRBV2 with TRBJ1-6; weak D call: TRBD1 (5 bases). Germline lookup yields CDR1 SNHLY and CDR2 FYNNEI. This CDR3 spans 13 amino acids. V shed 4 bases and J shed 9 bases, with 10 bases lying between them. The CDR3 here is CASSVGQPSPLHF. CDR3 DNA: TGTGCCAGCAGTGTGGGGCAGCCTTCACCCCTCCACTTT.

This clonotype was recorded at least ten times. The chain links TRBV7-3 to TRBJ2-5; the D gene is possibly TRBD2 (6 bases). V was cut by 3 bases and J by 12 bases, with 17 bases left in between. The germline CDR1 and CDR2 sequences are SGHTA and FQGTGA. CDR3 length: 13 residues. The CDR3 DNA sequence: TGTGCCAGCAGCTTGGAGGGACTCGGGAGAAAGTACTTC. It translates to CASSLEGLGRKYF.

In this sample, this clonotype turned up many times. A junction boundary mismatches the germline segment, possibly from a read error. This chain links TRBV12-3 or TRBV12-4 with TRBJ1-1; D is ambiguous. This CDR3 has 13 amino acids. The CDR3 protein is CAGSFTENTEAFF. CDR3 bases: TGTGCCGGCAGTTTTACAGAAAACACTGAAGCTTTCTTT.

This clonotype was seen a few times. The V call is TRBV12-3 or TRBV12-4, the J call TRBJ2-5, with 9 bases matching TRBD2. The CDR3 loop spans 16 amino acids. Germline trimming cut 6 bases from V and 5 bases from J; bases unmatched to any gene: 13. The CDR3 protein is CASRGRGREGHETQYF. The CDR3 region has the DNA TGTGCCAGCAGGGGGCGGGGGCGGGAGGGCCACGAGACCCAGTACTTC.